The clone carrying this T cell receptor (beta chain) was seen a handful of times. Its matching antigen is unknown. The data derive from a study of T cell repertoires in cytomegalovirus infection. Turning to the study itself: Carrying CMV and the relevant HLA type showed in public TCR beta signatures. Whole-study findings and limits: Summed frequency of public TCR beta families distinguished CMV carriers with the relevant HLA. HLA-C-restricted CMV clonotypes gave the most frequent clonotype in two of eight donors.

TCRdb recomputed calls from the reads with MiXCR, one row per CDR3 protein. There are roughly 720,000 distinct CDR3 sequences in the sample; 35% occur only once, and about 2.8% lies in the top ten. This CDR3 comprises 15 residues. The V gene lost 7 bases and the J gene lost 0 bases, with 13 bases spanning the gap. Sequencing used PBMCs. This sequence was found in a human donor in good health (CMV status not recorded). Some clones in this sample may be carry-over from other donors' samples. The chain recombines TRBV12-3 or TRBV12-4 with TRBJ1-5, with a possible D match to TRBD1 (6 bases). The CDR3 DNA reads as TGTGCCAGCAAGGACAGTGGTTATAGCAATCAGCCCCAGCATTTT. It codes for CASKDSGYSNQPQHF.